Below are 31 T cell receptor gamma chains sequenced from a single sample in a study of gammadelta T cells in human blood. TCRdb re-called clones from the RT-PCR reads via CATT. The table records about 280 gamma-chain clones, about 15% of them present only once. Sequenced: Vgamma9Vdelta2 gamma-delta T cells from adult blood. Receptor source: a human donor.

On this clone itself: The DNA is left out, because the CDR3 cannot be placed on it with certainty; the CDR3 is given as TCRdb lists it. The V gene was left uncalled, and the J gene is TRGJP1. Both ends counted, the CDR3 spans 18 residues. CDR3 in amino acids: CTTVLRGIFVATGWFKIF.

With regard to this clone: TCRdb's protein, taken from a much larger clone, differs from this DNA's translation at residue 6, likely owing to a read error; the protein displayed comes from the DNA. The chain uses TRGV9 and TRGJP. The J gene was not available in TCRdb and was assigned here by matching the DNA to germline segments. Germline values: CDR1 GITISATS, CDR2 ISYDGTV (reference sequence). Trimming removed 3 bases from V and 7 bases from J; junction bases left unmatched: 9. The CDR3 consists of 17 residues. Here the CDR3 reads CALWEPPGELGKKIKVF. For the CDR3, the DNA is TGTGCCTTGTGGGAGCCCCCCGGCGAGTTGGGCAAAAAAATCAAGGTATTT.

Notes on this clone: This DNA's translation and the protein TCRdb lists, from a much larger clone, do not match at residue 13, likely due to a read error; the protein shown is translated from the DNA. The V gene call reads TRGV9; no J gene was called. The CDR3 covers 15 residues. Germline V gives CDR1 GITISATS, CDR2 ISYDGTV (reference sequence). In DNA form, the CDR3 reads TGTGCCTTGTGGGACGAAGAGTTGGGCAAAAAAATCAGGGTATTT. This sequence encodes CALWDEELGKKIRVF.

In its sample, this clone is large. The chain combines TRGV9 with TRGJP. Germline CDR1 and CDR2: GITISATS and ISYDGTV (reference sequence). The V and J ends lost 2 bases and 4 bases, in that order; junction bases with no gene match: 2. The length of the CDR3 is 16 residues. The CDR3 reads CALWEGQELGKKIKVF. The CDR3 nucleotides read TGTGCCTTGTGGGAGGGCCAAGAGTTGGGCAAAAAAATCAAGGTATTT.

On this clone itself: A far larger clone is only one base removed, so a read error is likely. The V call is TRGV9, the J call TRGJP. No J gene is reported in TCRdb; it was inferred here by comparing the DNA with germline. V gave up 5 bases and J gave up 6 bases; unmatched junction bases: 13. The CDR3 covers 18 residues. The germline V gene encodes CDR1 GITISATS and CDR2 ISYDGTV (reference sequence). CDR3 sequence reads: CALWGARPPELGKKIKVF. DNA for the CDR3: TGTGCCTTGTGGGGGGCCCGACCACCAGAGTTGGGCAAAAAAATCAAGGTATTT.

The chain employs TRGV5 and TRGJ1 or TRGJ2. TCRdb supplies no J gene; here it was assigned by aligning the nucleotide sequence to germline. Germline V gene data show CDR1 as VINAFY and CDR2 as YDVSNSKD. Trimming took 9 bases from V and 4 from J; bases not matched to a gene: 3. The CDR3 is 10 residues long. The CDR3 loop is CATRYYKKLF. The CDR3 DNA reads as TGTGCCACCCGCTATTATAAGAAACTCTTT.

Comment on this clone: A far larger clone is a single base away, which makes a read error likely. The J gene is TRGJP, the V gene TRGV9. This CDR3 comprises 17 residues. Trimming removed 0 bases from V and 5 bases from J; junction bases left unmatched: 4. CDR1 is GITISATS, CDR2 ISYDGTV, per germline (reference sequence). The CDR3 coding sequence is TGTGCCTTGTGGGAGGTGCTCAAAGAGTTGGGCAAAAAAATCAAGGTATTT. This codes for CALWEVLKELGKKIKVF.

This clone was seen a handful of times. A read error likely explains this, since a far larger clone differs by one base. The chain has TRGV9 and TRGJP. Looked up from germline, CDR1 is GITISATS and CDR2 is ISYDGTV (reference sequence). There are 17 residues in the CDR3. This CDR3 reads CALCEVQGELGKKIKVF. The CDR3 region has the DNA TGTGCCTTGTGTGAGGTGCAGGGAGAGTTGGGCAAAAAAATCAAGGTATTT.

This clone qualifies as hyperexpanded. Other DNA sequences from this sample encode an identical CDR3 as well. This chain links TRGV9 with TRGJP. CDR1 and CDR2 from the germline V gene are GITISATS and ISYDGTV (reference sequence). The V gene end was trimmed by 0 bases and the J gene end by 7 bases; junction bases not matched to a gene: 3. The CDR3 has 16 amino acids. The CDR3 sequence is CALWEVLELGKKIKVF. CDR3 nucleotide sequence: TGTGCCTTGTGGGAGGTGCTGGAGTTGGGCAAAAAAATCAAGGTATTT.

By share, this clone counts as large. This chain joins TRGV9 and TRGJP. This CDR3 has 19 amino acids. The ends lost 2 bases at V and 7 bases at J; junction bases unmatched: 14. Looked up from germline, CDR1 is GITISATS and CDR2 is ISYDGTV (reference sequence). CDR3 sequence: CALWEAQTTPELGKKIKVF. The CDR3 nucleotides read TGTGCCTTGTGGGAGGCGCAAACGACCCCCGAGTTGGGCAAAAAAATCAAGGTATTT.

This clone has a handful of counts. The protein that TCRdb holds for this DNA derives from a much larger clone and differs from the translated DNA at residue 10, which likely indicates a read error; the protein shown here is translated from the DNA. The chain couples TRGV9 to TRGJP. CDR3 length equals 16 residues. Germline-derived CDR1 and CDR2 are GITISATS and ISYDGTV (reference sequence). The CDR3 protein is CALWEAPALSKKIKVF. The CDR3 DNA sequence: TGTGCCTTGTGGGAGGCCCCCGCGTTGAGCAAAAAAATCAAGGTATTT.

This clone was recorded a few times. A read error is the likely source, as a far larger clone sits one nucleotide away. The rearrangement joins TRGV9 to TRGJP. The J gene was not available in TCRdb and was assigned here by matching the DNA to germline segments. CDR1 and CDR2 (germline): GITISATS, ISYDGTV (reference sequence). The CDR3 consists of 17 residues. The CDR3 nucleotides read TGTGCCTCGTGGGACCCCAGGCAAGAGTTGGGCAAAAAAATCAAGGTATTT. It codes for CASWDPRQELGKKIKVF.

In this sample, this clone turned up a few times. The mismatch at residue 8 between this DNA's translation and the TCRdb protein of a much larger clone likely reflects a read error; the protein shown is translated from the DNA. This rearrangement joins TRGV9 to TRGJP. The CDR3 is 16 residues long. In germline, CDR1 is GITISATS, CDR2 ISYDGTV (reference sequence). CDR3 region: CALWEAQGLGKKIKVF. CDR3 DNA: TGTGCCTTGTGGGAGGCCCAAGGGTTGGGCAAAAAAATCAAGGTATTT.

This clone was observed a few times. This DNA's translation and the protein TCRdb lists, from a much larger clone, do not match at residue 14, likely due to a read error; the protein shown is translated from the DNA. This chain connects TRGV10 to TRGJ1 or TRGJ2. TRGV10 is filed as an ORF, its function uncertain. The CDR3 spans 16 residues. This CDR3 reads CAAWDSPYPNYYKNLF. CDR3 coding DNA: TGTGCTGCGTGGGATTCGCCCTACCCGAATTATTATAAGAACCTCTTT.

For this clone: TCRdb pairs this DNA with a much larger clone's protein that differs at residue 15, likely a read error; the protein shown was translated from the DNA. The chain recombines TRGV9 with TRGJP1. TCRdb supplies no J gene; here it was assigned by aligning the nucleotide sequence to germline. CDR1 is GITISATS and CDR2 is ISYDGTV in the germline V gene (reference sequence). J gave up 15 bases and V 2 bases, and 21 bases lay outside the gene matches. CDR3 length: 16 amino acids. CDR3 region: CALWEEPELGKKIKIF. The CDR3 bases are TGTGCCTTGTGGGAGGAACCAGAGTTGGGCAAAAAAATCAAGATATTT.

With respect to this clone: A read error likely explains why the TCRdb protein, taken from a much larger clone, differs from this DNA's translation at residue 3; the protein shown is translated from the DNA. The chain has TRGV9 and TRGJ1 or TRGJ2. The J gene was not available in TCRdb and was assigned here by matching the DNA to germline segments. This CDR3 spans 9 amino acids. The germline gives CDR1 GITISATS, CDR2 ISYDGTV (reference sequence). The CDR3 DNA follows: TGTGCCGTGTGGGAGGTGAAACTCTTT. It is translated as CAVWEVKLF.

This clone was picked up a small number of times. One base away lies a much larger clone, so this may be a sequencing read error. The V gene is TRGV9, the J gene TRGJP. Per germline, CDR1 GITISATS and CDR2 ISYDGTV (reference sequence). This CDR3 spans 14 amino acids. CDR3 sequence reads: CAVWIELGKKIKVF. In DNA, the CDR3 is TGTGCCGTGTGGATAGAGTTGGGCAAAAAAATCAAGGTATTT.

To note about this clone: A single base is all that separates this from a far larger clone, so a read error is likely. The V and J genes are TRGV9 and TRGJP. This CDR3 is 16 amino acids long. Germline lookup yields CDR1 GITISATS and CDR2 ISYDGTV (reference sequence). The CDR3 is CALWEVEEMGKKIKVF. The CDR3 nucleotides read TGTGCCTTGTGGGAGGTGGAAGAGATGGGCAAAAAAATCAAGGTATTT.

On this clone itself: A far larger clone is off by one base, so a read error is likely. V gene TRGV9 combines with J gene TRGJP. Matching the DNA to germline supplied the J gene, which TCRdb does not give. V lost 4 bases to trimming and J lost 3 bases; unmatched junction nucleotides: 6. CDR1 GITISATS and CDR2 ISYDGTV come from the germline V gene (reference sequence). The CDR3 totals 17 residues. The CDR3 region has the DNA TGTGCCTTGTGGGAAGTGCAGCAAGAGTTGGGCAAAAAAATCAAGGTATTT. This codes for CALWEVQQELGKKIKVF.

This clone was detected only a few times. A much larger clone differs from this one at a single base, so this may be a read error. This chain uses TRGV9 with TRGJP. Germline values: CDR1 GITISATS, CDR2 ISYDGTV (reference sequence). CDR3 length: 17 residues. The CDR3 spells CALWEFKQELGKKSKVF. CDR3 coding DNA: TGTGCCTTGTGGGAGTTCAAGCAAGAGTTGGGCAAAAAAAGCAAGGTATTT.

This clone qualifies as large. Other DNA sequences in this specimen translate into the identical CDR3. The chain carries TRGV9 and TRGJP. Looked up from germline, CDR1 is GITISATS and CDR2 is ISYDGTV (reference sequence). The length of the CDR3 is 16 residues. With V trimmed by 0 bases and J by 11 bases, 7 bases remained unmatched. The CDR3 coding sequence is TGTGCCTTGTGGGAGGTGCTGACGGTGGGCAAAAAAATCAAGGTATTT. Translating gives CALWEVLTVGKKIKVF.

On this clone itself: It is likely a read error: a sequence one base away is far more abundant. The V gene is TRGV9, the J gene TRGJP. Per the germline V gene, CDR1 is GITISATS and CDR2 is ISYDGTV (reference sequence). J was trimmed by 9 bases and V by 2 bases; bases with no gene match: 13. This CDR3 has 18 amino acids. Here the CDR3 reads CALWEAGVAGLGKKIKVF. CDR3 coding DNA: TGTGCCTTGTGGGAGGCGGGTGTCGCGGGGTTGGGCAAAAAAATCAAGGTATTT.

Concerning this clone itself: A far larger clone is only one base removed, so a read error is likely. The chain recombines TRGV9 with TRGJP. Germline CDR1 is GITISATS and CDR2 is ISYDGTV (reference sequence). The CDR3 spans 15 residues. The chain's CDR3 is CAMWELELGKKIKVF. Written as DNA, the CDR3 is TGTGCCATGTGGGAGTTAGAGTTGGGCAAAAAAATCAAGGTATTT.

This clone counts as large. This chain joins TRGV9 and TRGJP. CDR3 length: 15 residues. V shed 4 bases and J 9 bases; nucleotides not matched to a gene: 6. Germline assignment: CDR1 GITISATS and CDR2 ISYDGTV (reference sequence). CDR3: CALWDPALGKKIKVF. The CDR3 nucleotides are TGTGCCTTGTGGGATCCAGCGTTGGGCAAAAAAATCAAGGTATTT.

This clone was observed a handful of times. Only one base separates this from a far larger clonotype, so it likely reflects a read error. The chain links TRGV9 to TRGJP. Germline CDR1 GITISATS, CDR2 ISYDGTV (reference sequence). The V and J ends lost 1 base and 6 bases, in that order; junction bases with no gene match: 0. The CDR3 loop spans 15 amino acids. CDR3 sequence reads: CALWEVELGKKIKVF. CDR3 sequence (DNA): TGTGCCTTGTGGGAGGTAGAGTTGGGCAAAAAAATCAAGGTATTT.

In its sample, this clone ranks as large. The J gene is TRGJP, the V gene TRGV9. V lost 4 bases and J lost 7; bases outside the gene matches: 10. Germline loops: CDR1 GITISATS, CDR2 ISYDGTV (reference sequence). CDR3 length: 17 amino acids. In nucleotides, the CDR3 is TGTGCCTTGTGGGACAGGGAGGGCGAGTTGGGCAAAAAAATCAAGGTATTT. It is translated as CALWDREGELGKKIKVF.

By share of the sample, this clone is hyperexpanded (1% or more). The sample has other DNA sequences that encode this CDR3 too. The chain has TRGV10 and TRGJ1 or TRGJ2. TRGV10 is an ORF, with its function uncertain. The V and J ends lost 8 bases and 12 bases, in that order; junction bases with no gene match: 14. This CDR3 spans 12 amino acids. The CDR3: CAAWDYFSWKLF. DNA of the CDR3: TGTGCTGCGTGGGATTATTTTAGCTGGAAACTCTTT.

Concerning this clone: TCRdb's listed protein matches a much larger clone and diverges from this DNA's translation at residue 9, likely through a read error; the protein shown comes from the DNA. The V call is TRGV9, the J call TRGJP. The J gene is not listed in TCRdb, so it was assigned here from a DNA match to germline. Germline CDR1 reads GITISATS; CDR2 reads ISYDGTV (reference sequence). The V and J ends lost 11 bases and 9 bases, in that order; junction bases with no gene match: 19. CDR3 length: 17 amino acids. For the CDR3, the DNA is TGTGCCTACACGAGGTCGGTCGGGGGGTTGGGCAAAAAAATCAAGGTATTT. It specifies CAYTRSVGGLGKKIKVF.

This clone ranks as large. Within the sample, other DNA sequences also encode this same CDR3. This chain joins TRGV9 and TRGJP. The CDR3 has 16 amino acids. Germline V lookup: CDR1 GITISATS, CDR2 ISYDGTV (reference sequence). V lost 1 base to trimming and J lost 4 bases; unmatched junction nucleotides: 1. The CDR3 reads CALWEVQELGKKIKVF. The DNA of the CDR3 is TGTGCCTTGTGGGAGGTACAAGAGTTGGGCAAAAAAATCAAGGTATTT.

Comment on this clone: The TCRdb protein comes from a much larger clone and disagrees with this DNA's translation at residue 4, likely due to a read error; the protein given here is derived from the DNA. V usage is TRGV10 and J usage is TRGJ1 or TRGJ2. TRGV10 is identified as an open reading frame with a role that is uncertain. Trimming took 10 bases from V and 12 from J; bases not matched to a gene: 16. This CDR3 spans 12 amino acids. CDR3 region: CAALDYFSWKLF. The CDR3 nucleotides read TGTGCTGCGTTGGATTATTTTAGCTGGAAACTCTTT.

Remarks on this clone: This likely reflects a read error, since a far larger clone is one base away. Additional DNA sequences in this sample encode the identical CDR3. V and J are TRGV9 and TRGJP. TCRdb carries no J gene annotation; the J gene was assigned here by matching the DNA with germline. With 1 base clipped from V and 5 bases from J, the junction kept 5 bases outside the gene matches. CDR3 length: 17 amino acids. The germline gives CDR1 GITISATS, CDR2 ISYDGTV (reference sequence). The CDR3 protein is CALWEVLEELGKKIKVF. The CDR3 coding sequence is TGTGCCTTGTGGGAGGTACTAGAAGAGTTGGGCAAAAAAATCAAGGTATTT.